The 20 T cell receptor beta chains below come from one sample, sequenced in a study of T cell repertoires in cytomegalovirus infection. TCRdb analysed the reads with MiXCR anew, one entry per CDR3 protein. In the table there are about 450,000 distinct CDR3 sequences, around 32% of which are singletons. Material for sequencing was PBMCs. The receptors were sampled from a human donor in good health (CMV status not recorded). Some clones in this sample may be carry-over from other donors' samples.

This clonotype has at least ten counts. V gene TRBV28 combines with J gene TRBJ1-5; no clear D. Germline V gene lookup returns CDR1 MDHEN and CDR2 SYDVKM. V was shortened by 3 bases and J by 1 base, with 7 bases between the two germline ends. CDR3 length equals 14 residues. The CDR3 reads CASSLWASNQPQHF. Written as DNA, the CDR3 is TGTGCCAGCAGTTTGTGGGCCAGCAATCAGCCCCAGCATTTT.

This clonotype has only a few counts. The gene calls are TRBV4-3 and TRBJ1-1, with TRBD1 matching over 10 bases. The CDR3 runs to 13 residues. The V gene's germline CDR1 is LGHNA and CDR2 YSLEER. Trimming cost V 0 bases and J 12 bases; bases outside gene matches: 4. In nucleotides, the CDR3 is TGCGCCAGCAGCCAAGATTTGGACAGGGGGACTTTCTTT. It yields the protein CASSQDLDRGTFF.

The CDR3 sequence: CASSSGTGASPLHF. CDR3 coding DNA: TGTGCCAGCAGTTCCGGGACAGGGGCCTCACCCCTCCACTTT. This chain uses TRBV6-5 with TRBJ1-6, with 10 bases fitting TRBD1. The germline gives CDR1 MNHEY, CDR2 SVGAGI. With 4 bases clipped from V and 10 bases from J, the junction kept 4 bases outside the gene matches. The CDR3 is 14 amino acids.

The chain is built from TRBV19 and TRBJ1-4; D is perhaps TRBD1 (5 bases). V was trimmed by 4 bases and J by 0 bases, leaving 12 bases between them. The CDR3 sequence is 16 residues long. From germline, CDR1 is LNHDA and CDR2 SQIVND (reference sequence). The CDR3 loop reads CASSTTALSTNEKLFF. In DNA form, the CDR3 reads TGTGCCAGTAGTACGACAGCACTTTCAACTAATGAAAAACTGTTTTTT.

The rearrangement uses TRBV25-1 and TRBJ1-5, with unresolved D. Germline loops: CDR1 MGHDK, CDR2 SYGVNS. The CDR3 is 15 residues long. Trimming took off 1 base at V and 2 bases at J, with 9 bases between the two ends. Written as DNA, the CDR3 is TGTGCCAGCAGTGAATCAAGAGGCGGCAATCAGCCCCAGCATTTT. It encodes CASSESRGGNQPQHF. Together with reference TRBV25-1 and TRBJ1-5, the CDR3 gives the full variable domain: EADIYQTPRYLVIGTGKKITLECSQTMGHDKMYWYQQDPGMELHLIHYSYGVNSTEKGDLSSESTVSRIRTEHFPLTLESARPSHTSQYLCASSESRGGNQPQHFGDGTRLSIL.

This clonotype has just a few counts. The chain links TRBV24-1 to TRBJ2-1; 11 bases line up with TRBD1. This CDR3 is built from 15 residues. Germline lookup yields CDR1 KGHDR and CDR2 SFDVKD. The V and J ends lost 7 bases and 7 bases, in that order; junction bases with no gene match: 8. CDR3: CATSLTGTGGNEQFF. The CDR3 nucleotides read TGTGCCACCAGCCTAACCGGGACAGGGGGTAATGAGCAGTTCTTC.

Notes on this clonotype: At one of its ends the junction is not consistent with the germline gene, which may arise from a read error. The V call is TRBV12-3 or TRBV12-4, the J call TRBJ2-7, with 7 bases fitting TRBD1. The CDR3 extends over 15 amino acids. The DNA of the CDR3 is TGTGCCAGCAGTACCCGGGACAGCCAATTGTACGAGAGGTCCTTC. The encoded protein is CASSTRDSQLYERSF.

The sample holds many counts of this clonotype. The chain uses TRBV25-1 and TRBJ2-7, with TRBD1 matching 9 bases. Germline assignment: CDR1 MGHDK and CDR2 SYGVNS. Trimming at V came to 1 base and at J to 5 bases, leaving 6 bases not matched to a gene. The CDR3 has 15 residues. Here the CDR3 reads CASSELGTGSHEQYF. The CDR3 coding sequence is TGTGCCAGCAGTGAATTGGGGACAGGGAGCCACGAGCAGTACTTC.

Concerning this clonotype: A junction boundary mismatches the germline segment, possibly from a read error. This chain uses TRBV4-2 with TRBJ2-7; D remains ambiguous. Germline CDR1 reads LGHNA; CDR2 reads YNFKEQ. The CDR3 is made up of 16 amino acids. The CDR3 region is CASSQVWHQGAFEQSF. The CDR3 DNA follows: TGTGCCAGCAGCCAAGTTTGGCACCAAGGTGCTTTCGAGCAGTCCTTC.

Points on this clonotype: This is likely a read error, given that the CDR3 carries no conserved phenylalanine or tryptophan at its end. It is unclear where the CDR3 begins or ends on the DNA, so no DNA is shown, and the CDR3 is as TCRdb lists it. V gene TRBV2 combines with J gene TRBJ2-5. The CDR3 comprises 12 residues, both ends counted. Germline CDR1 and CDR2: SNHLY and FYNNEI. CDR3 residues: CASRDRRETQSC.

About this clonotype itself: The junction departs from the called germline gene at one end, perhaps through a read error. The genes are TRBV6-8 and TRBJ1-1, with D possibly being TRBD1 (5 bases). Germline CDR1 and CDR2: MNHGY and SAAAGT. The CDR3 runs to 13 residues. For the CDR3, the DNA is TGTGCCAGCAGGTACTCGACCACAGGTGAAGCTTTCTTT. This codes for CASRYSTTGEAFF.

This clonotype was recorded a few times. The rearrangement uses TRBV27 and TRBJ1-1; the D is unclear. The CDR3 has 14 residues. Looked up from germline, CDR1 is MNHEY and CDR2 is SMNVEV (reference sequence). The germline V and J ends were trimmed by 6 bases and 0 bases, with 11 bases remaining between them. CDR3 bases: TGTGCCAGCAGCCCGACACTTTTGAACACTGAAGCTTTCTTT. Its protein product is CASSPTLLNTEAFF.

About this clonotype: Sequence at one end of the junction differs from germline and may be a read error. The chain joins TRBV7-8 to TRBJ2-2; 10 bases map to TRBD2. The CDR3 runs to 16 residues. The germline gives CDR1 SGHVS, CDR2 FQNEAQ. DNA for the CDR3: TGTACCAGCAGCTTAGTTAGACTAGCGGGCACCGGGGAGCTGTTTTTT. Translating gives CTSSLVRLAGTGELFF.

The chain recombines TRBV24-1 with TRBJ2-7, with a possible D match to TRBD1 (6 bases). Trimming removed 4 bases at V and 6 bases at J, with 12 bases between. The germline CDR1 and CDR2 sequences are KGHDR and SFDVKD. The CDR3 covers 13 residues. The CDR3 DNA reads TGTGCCACCAGTGACACCAGGGGATCCGAGCAGTACTTC. Its translation is CATSDTRGSEQYF.

The chain employs TRBV12-3 or TRBV12-4 and TRBJ1-1; D is unclear. The CDR3 covers 14 residues. V was pared by 2 bases and J by 2 bases, with 9 bases between. The CDR3 here is CASSLRSENTEAFF. CDR3 in DNA: TGTGCCAGCAGTTTACGGTCGGAAAACACTGAAGCTTTCTTT.

The genes are TRBV9 and TRBJ2-5; TRBD2 agrees at 8 bases. The CDR3 contains 15 residues. V lost 4 bases to trimming and J lost 1 base; unmatched junction nucleotides: 6. Germline V gene data show CDR1 as SGDLS and CDR2 as YYNGEE. CDR3 sequence reads: CASSSRSGVQETQYF. CDR3 nucleotides: TGTGCCAGCAGCTCCCGTAGCGGGGTCCAAGAGACCCAGTACTTC.

The chain joins TRBV5-6 to TRBJ2-1; D is unresolved. The CDR3 is 15 amino acids. CDR1 SGHDT and CDR2 YYEEEE come from the germline V gene. The germline V and J ends were trimmed by 2 bases and 6 bases, with 15 bases remaining between them. The CDR3 coding sequence is TGTGCCAGCAGCTTTGCCGGGCCAAATGCCAATGAGCAGTTCTTC. Encoded protein: CASSFAGPNANEQFF.

This clonotype was recorded a few times. The chain recombines TRBV6-1 with TRBJ1-2; a possible D gene is TRBD1 (5 bases). The CDR3 extends over 14 amino acids. Per the germline V gene, CDR1 is MNHNS and CDR2 is SASEGT. The germline V and J ends were trimmed by 9 bases and 8 bases, with 22 bases remaining between them. The CDR3 DNA reads as TGTGCCAGTGGGGGGACGGGGCAAAGGAGGGGCTACACCTTC. The encoded protein is CASGGTGQRRGYTF.

With respect to this clonotype: A read error may produce the germline difference seen at one junction end. The chain links TRBV5-3 to TRBJ2-1; 13 bases align to TRBD2. TRBV5-3 is filed as an ORF, its function uncertain. CDR3 length equals 15 residues. The chain's CDR3 is CASSSMTSGGNEQFF. The CDR3 bases are TGTGCCAGCAGCTCGATGACTAGCGGGGGGAATGAGCAGTTCTTC.

The chain uses TRBV28 and TRBJ2-3; 11 bases are a match to TRBD2. Germline CDR1 reads MDHEN; CDR2 reads SYDVKM. The V segment lost 5 bases and the J segment 5 bases; nucleotides outside the gene matches: 9. This CDR3 comprises 16 residues. The CDR3 DNA reads TGTGCCAGCAGTCCAAATAGCGGGGGGGCGGGAGATACGCAGTATTTT. Translated, it gives CASSPNSGGAGDTQYF.